These 27 T cell receptor beta chains share one sample of origin, sequenced in a study of identical twins' blood T cells. TCRdb independently ran MiXCR on the 5' RACE reads; one entry per CDR3 protein. The table has roughly 380,000 distinct CDR3 sequences, roughly 31% seen once. Sequencing was performed on PBMCs. These receptors all stem from a woman aged 18-50 years in good health.

This clonotype is termed medium-sized. The chain links TRBV6-4 to TRBJ2-1; weak D call: TRBD1 (5 bases). V lost 3 bases to trimming and J lost 5 bases, with 11 bases between them. CDR3 size: 14 residues. CDR1 is MRHNA and CDR2 is SNTAGT in the germline V gene. The CDR3 DNA follows: TGTGCCAGCAGTGAAGGGGCGTTGGACAATGAGCAGTTCTTC. It codes for CASSEGALDNEQFF.

This clonotype was found many times. This CDR3 is CASSVGPSGLVVYNEQFF. CDR3 nucleotides: TGTGCCAGCAGCGTAGGGCCTAGCGGTCTTGTCGTATACAATGAGCAGTTCTTC. The chain combines TRBV9 with TRBJ2-1; 7 nucleotides agree with TRBD2. The germline gives CDR1 SGDLS, CDR2 YYNGEE. Unmatched junction bases numbered 13, after V lost 0 bases and J lost 4 bases. CDR3 length: 18 residues.

This clonotype has a handful of counts. The chain employs TRBV4-1 and TRBJ2-6; D remains ambiguous. CDR1 MGHRA and CDR2 YSYEKL come from the germline V gene. V was shortened by 4 bases and J by 3 bases, with 7 bases between the two germline ends. The length of the CDR3 is 14 residues. CDR3: CASSPFYGANVLTF. The CDR3, as DNA: TGCGCCAGCAGCCCGTTCTATGGGGCCAACGTCCTGACTTTC.

This clonotype has a handful of counts. The rearrangement uses TRBV4-3 and TRBJ2-2; 9 bases agree with TRBD1. The CDR3 has 16 residues. Trimming at V came to 1 base and at J to 7 bases, leaving 7 bases not matched to a gene. Germline V gene data show CDR1 as LGHNA and CDR2 as YSLEER. This chain's CDR3 is CASSQARDREGGELFF. Here the CDR3 DNA reads TGCGCCAGCAGCCAAGCCAGGGACAGGGAAGGCGGGGAGCTGTTTTTT.

Ten or more counts support this clonotype. The chain has TRBV29-1 and TRBJ1-2; no firm D call. Germline CDR1 is SQVTM and CDR2 is ANQGSEA. The length of the CDR3 is 13 residues. With 5 bases removed from V and 4 bases from J, the gap between germline ends came to 14 bases. CDR3 sequence (DNA): TGCAGCGTTCGACCCGGGGAGGTCTATGGCTACACCTTC. The encoded protein is CSVRPGEVYGYTF. Supplemented by reference TRBV29-1 and TRBJ1-2, the full variable domain reads SAVISQKPSRDICQRGTSLTIQCQVDSQVTMMFWYRQQPGQSLTLIATANQGSEATYESGFVIDKFPISRPNLTFSTLTVSNMSPEDSSIYLCSVRPGEVYGYTFGSGTRLTVV.

There are a few counts of this clonotype. The chain combines TRBV6-5 with TRBJ1-1; D is unclear. V gave up 7 bases and J gave up 2 bases, with 5 bases separating them. This CDR3 has 11 amino acids. Germline V gives CDR1 MNHEY, CDR2 SVGAGI. This CDR3 is CASIRNTEAFF. Written as DNA, the CDR3 is TGTGCCAGCATTCGAAACACTGAAGCTTTCTTT.

V and J are TRBV5-6 and TRBJ2-7; D uncertain. This CDR3 is 15 amino acids long. Per germline, CDR1 SGHDT and CDR2 YYEEEE. V was cut by 2 bases and J by 3 bases, with 15 bases left in between. Here the CDR3 reads CASSFFSRTLYEQYF. CDR3 nucleotides: TGTGCCAGCAGCTTTTTCTCCAGGACCCTCTACGAGCAGTACTTC.

This clonotype was counted a few times. The chain combines TRBV6-2 or TRBV6-3 with TRBJ2-2, with TRBD2 as a possible D gene (5 bases). The CDR3 extends over 15 amino acids. Trimming pared 2 bases from V and 6 bases from J, leaving 13 bases between. The germline CDR1 and CDR2 sequences are MNHEY and SVGEGT. Here the CDR3 reads CASSYGPEGPGELFF. CDR3 nucleotides: TGTGCCAGCAGTTACGGACCCGAGGGCCCCGGGGAGCTGTTTTTT.

V is TRBV6-5 and J is TRBJ2-3, with 7 bases aligning to TRBD2. V gave up 6 bases and J gave up 0 bases; unmatched junction bases: 6. Germline CDR1 and CDR2: MNHEY and SVGAGI. The CDR3 extends over 15 amino acids. CDR3 coding DNA: TGTGCCAGCAGACCCGGACTAGTTAGCACAGATACGCAGTATTTT. Residues: CASRPGLVSTDTQYF.

This clonotype appeared a few times. The V call is TRBV6-5, the J call TRBJ1-1, with unresolved D. The CDR3 sequence is 14 residues long. Trimming cost V 2 bases and J 1 base, with 8 bases left between them. Germline lookup yields CDR1 MNHEY and CDR2 SVGAGI. Here the CDR3 reads CASSYGQQNTEAFF. Here the CDR3 DNA reads TGTGCCAGCAGTTACGGGCAGCAGAACACTGAAGCTTTCTTT.

In this sample, this clonotype turned up many times. This chain uses TRBV7-2 with TRBJ2-5; D is perhaps TRBD2 (5 bases). CDR3 size: 13 residues. Germline V lookup: CDR1 SGHTA, CDR2 FQGNSA. V lost 6 bases and J 0 bases, leaving 8 bases between the germline ends. The CDR3 sequence: CASSRLYQETQYF. CDR3 nucleotides: TGTGCCAGCAGTCGACTATACCAAGAGACCCAGTACTTC.

The rearrangement joins TRBV20-1 to TRBJ1-2, with 9 bases matching TRBD1. Unmatched junction bases numbered 4, after V lost 5 bases and J lost 0 bases. The CDR3 has 14 amino acids. The germline V gene encodes CDR1 DFQATT and CDR2 SNEGSKA (reference sequence). The CDR3 here is CSAGRTGANYGYTF. The CDR3 DNA reads as TGCAGTGCTGGCCGGACAGGGGCTAACTATGGCTACACCTTC.

V and J are TRBV20-1 and TRBJ2-1, with D perhaps TRBD2 (6 bases). V gave up 0 bases and J gave up 16 bases, with 19 bases separating them. Germline V gene lookup returns CDR1 DFQATT and CDR2 SNEGSKA (reference sequence). This CDR3 has 13 amino acids. CDR3 protein: CSARDSDRRGGFF. Here the CDR3 DNA reads TGCAGTGCTAGAGATTCTGATAGGAGGGGAGGATTCTTC.

In this sample, this clonotype turned up a few times. V is TRBV10-3 and J is TRBJ1-4; perhaps TRBD1 as D (6 bases). CDR3 size: 12 residues. Trimming took off 2 bases at V and 13 bases at J, with 11 bases between the two ends. Germline CDR1 and CDR2: ENHRY and SYGVKD. CDR3 in amino acids: CAISEGDNGLFF. The CDR3 bases are TGTGCCATCAGTGAGGGGGACAACGGACTGTTTTTT.

V gene TRBV20-1 combines with J gene TRBJ1-4; weak D call: TRBD1 (5 bases). Trimming cost V 0 bases and J 8 bases, with 16 bases left between them. The germline V gene has CDR1 DFQATT and CDR2 SNEGSKA (reference sequence). The CDR3 sequence is 15 residues long. The chain's CDR3 is CSARDEGRVREKLFF. For the CDR3, the DNA is TGCAGTGCTAGAGATGAGGGCAGGGTCCGGGAAAAACTGTTTTTT.

The chain carries TRBV10-3 and TRBJ2-2; D not resolved. Trimming removed 3 bases from V and 2 bases from J, with 7 bases in between. Germline-derived CDR1 and CDR2 are ENHRY and SYGVKD. The CDR3 consists of 14 residues. The DNA of the CDR3 is TGTGCCATCAGTGAATACGGTAACACCGGGGAGCTGTTTTTT. It codes for CAISEYGNTGELFF.

This clonotype was seen a handful of times. The genes are TRBV20-1 and TRBJ2-2; D may be TRBD1 or TRBD2 (5 bases each). CDR3 length: 20 residues. Germline CDR1 reads DFQATT; CDR2 reads SNEGSKA (reference sequence). The V gene lost 1 base and the J gene lost 0 bases, with 24 bases spanning the gap. In DNA, the CDR3 is TGCAGTGCTAGAGGTGGGGGTAGCGCATCGAACCTAGCGAACACCGGGGAGCTGTTTTTT. Translation: CSARGGGSASNLANTGELFF.

The CDR3 loop is CSATLRGFLHF. As DNA, the CDR3 is TGCAGTGCCACTCTCAGGGGCTTCCTCCACTTT. V gene TRBV20-1 combines with J gene TRBJ1-6; D may be TRBD1 (6 bases). The CDR3 contains 11 residues. Germline V gene sequence: CDR1 DFQATT, CDR2 SNEGSKA (reference sequence). The ends were cut back, 6 bases at V and 15 bases at J, with 15 bases in the middle.

This clonotype was detected only a few times. The rearrangement joins TRBV2 to TRBJ1-2; 8 bases map to TRBD1. Germline V gene sequence: CDR1 SNHLY, CDR2 FYNNEI. The length of the CDR3 is 13 residues. J lost 7 bases, V lost 7 bases, and 8 bases had no gene match. CDR3 coding DNA: TGTGCCAGCAATATAGGACAGGGTGGTGGCTACACCTTC. Its protein is CASNIGQGGGYTF.

The V and J genes are TRBV5-1 and TRBJ1-4; D unresolved. Trimming took off 3 bases at V and 2 bases at J, with 17 bases between the two ends. This CDR3 has 17 amino acids. In germline, CDR1 is SGHRS, CDR2 YFSETQ. Here the CDR3 reads CASSWGGGIGTNEKLFF. CDR3 DNA sequence: TGCGCCAGCAGCTGGGGAGGCGGGATCGGCACTAATGAAAAACTGTTTTTT.

This clonotype was seen more than once but under ten times. The chain links TRBV19 to TRBJ1-1; TRBD1 matches at 7 bases. The germline V gene has CDR1 LNHDA and CDR2 SQIVND (reference sequence). CDR3 size: 13 residues. V lost 8 bases to trimming and J lost 4 bases; unmatched junction nucleotides: 7. In DNA form, the CDR3 reads TGTGCCAGTGGGGGACAGTTCTTCACTGAAGCTTTCTTT. It is translated as CASGGQFFTEAFF.

This clonotype was detected only a few times. CDR3 DNA sequence: TGTGCCAGCAGCGCATCCGGGAACTATGGCTACACCTTC. Translated, it gives CASSASGNYGYTF. The chain combines TRBV5-6 with TRBJ1-2; D is undetermined. The CDR3 sequence is 13 residues long. Germline CDR1 is SGHDT and CDR2 is YYEEEE. Trimming took 4 bases from V and 2 from J, leaving 9 bases between them.

This clonotype has only a few counts. V and J are TRBV6-6 and TRBJ2-7; 7 bases are a match to TRBD1. Germline CDR1 is MNHNY and CDR2 is SVGAGI (reference sequence). V lost 1 base to trimming and J lost 2 bases; unmatched junction nucleotides: 5. The CDR3 is 15 amino acids. The CDR3 here is CASSYLQTGAYEQYF. The CDR3 nucleotides read TGTGCCAGCAGTTACTTACAAACAGGGGCCTACGAGCAGTACTTC.

The rearrangement links TRBV2 to TRBJ1-5; possible D gene TRBD1, 5 bases. The V end lost 1 base, the J end lost 5 bases, and 9 bases lay between the germline ends. CDR1 and CDR2 (germline): SNHLY, FYNNEI. CDR3 length: 14 residues. CDR3 DNA sequence: TGTGCCAGCAGTGAAGGGGGCCCCTATCAGCCCCAGCATTTT. Encoded protein: CASSEGGPYQPQHF. The full variable domain, with the rest looked up from reference TRBV2 and TRBJ1-5, is EPEVTQTPSHQVTQMGQEVILRCVPISNHLYFYWYRQILGQKVEFLVSFYNNEISEKSEIFDDQFSVERPDGSNFTLKIRSTKLEDSAMYFCASSEGGPYQPQHFGDGTRLSIL.

This chain connects TRBV29-1 to TRBJ2-1, with a weak D call TRBD2 (6 bases). Trimming pared 5 bases from V and 4 bases from J, leaving 15 bases between. Germline V gene data show CDR1 as SQVTM and CDR2 as ANQGSEA. CDR3 length: 14 amino acids. CDR3 DNA sequence: TGCAGCGTTTCCCGCTTGACTAGTTACAATGAGCAGTTCTTC. Translated: CSVSRLTSYNEQFF.

This clonotype was counted only a few times. V and J are TRBV5-1 and TRBJ1-2, with 7 bases fitting TRBD1. With V trimmed by 5 bases and J by 6 bases, 4 bases remained unmatched. The CDR3 spans 12 residues. CDR1 is SGHRS, CDR2 YFSETQ, per germline. CDR3 loop: CASSQQGNGYTF. CDR3 coding DNA: TGCGCCAGCAGTCAACAGGGGAATGGCTACACCTTC.

This chain joins TRBV10-3 and TRBJ1-1; D is possibly TRBD1 (5 bases). The CDR3 extends over 13 amino acids. Between the trimmed V and J ends, which lost 10 bases and 1 base, there was a span of 13 bases. Germline V gene lookup returns CDR1 ENHRY and CDR2 SYGVKD. This chain's CDR3 is CATQAQGNTEAFF. CDR3 nucleotides: TGTGCCACCCAGGCTCAGGGGAACACTGAAGCTTTCTTT.